These 19 T cell receptor beta chains were all obtained from the same sample, sequenced in a study of blood T cells in healthy people across ages. Primed by a sample-barcoded 5' primer and a J-beta primer mix, a second PCR proceeded for about 7 to 11 cycles. TCRdb re-called the 5' RACE reads with MiXCR, one entry per CDR3 protein. The table shows fewer than 700,000 distinct CDR3 sequences, with 40% to 45% occurring only once. The sequenced material came from blood. The source of these receptors is an elderly man in good health.

The V and J genes are TRBV12-3 or TRBV12-4 and TRBJ2-1; 10 bases map to TRBD1. The CDR3 is 16 residues long. The V gene end was trimmed by 5 bases and the J gene end by 7 bases; junction bases not matched to a gene: 11. This CDR3 reads CASSDMTGGRVNEQFF. For the CDR3, the DNA is TGTGCCAGCAGTGACATGACAGGGGGCAGGGTTAATGAGCAGTTCTTC.

CDR3 in amino acids: CASSPVSNQPQHF. CDR3 DNA: TGTGCCAGTAGTCCGGTTAGCAATCAGCCCCAGCATTTT. This chain joins TRBV19 and TRBJ1-5, with no clear D. The CDR3 spans 13 residues. The V and J ends lost 5 bases and 0 bases respectively, with 5 bases between them. Germline V gives CDR1 LNHDA, CDR2 SQIVND (reference sequence). The whole variable domain, filled in from reference TRBV19 and TRBJ1-5, reads DGGITQSPKYLFRKEGQNVTLSCEQNLNHDAMYWYRQDPGQGLRLIYYSQIVNDFQKGDIAEGYSVSREKKESFPLTVTSAQKNPTAFYLCASSPVSNQPQHFGDGTRLSIL.

This clonotype was detected only a few times. The V call is TRBV2, the J call TRBJ2-7, with a tentative D call TRBD2 (5 bases). V shed 3 bases and J shed 4 bases, with 13 bases lying between them. The CDR3 has 14 amino acids. CDR1 and CDR2 from the germline V gene are SNHLY and FYNNEI. CDR3 residues: CASSEGSSNYEQYF. CDR3 DNA: TGTGCCAGCAGTGAGGGGAGCAGCAATTACGAGCAGTACTTC. The whole variable domain, filled in from reference TRBV2 and TRBJ2-7, reads EPEVTQTPSHQVTQMGQEVILRCVPISNHLYFYWYRQILGQKVEFLVSFYNNEISEKSEIFDDQFSVERPDGSNFTLKIRSTKLEDSAMYFCASSEGSSNYEQYFGPGTRLTVT.

This clonotype came up a few times. The rearrangement links TRBV15 to TRBJ2-3, with 7 bases aligning to TRBD2. CDR3 length equals 13 residues. The germline V gene encodes CDR1 LNHNV and CDR2 YYDKDF (reference sequence). V trimming: 4 bases; J trimming: 6 bases; junction bases outside the gene matches: 4. The CDR3 region is CATSTNGGDTQYF. In DNA, the CDR3 is TGTGCCACCAGCACGAACGGGGGGGATACGCAGTATTTT.

The CDR3 sequence is CASSPGSGGMYEQYF. The CDR3 region has the DNA TGTGCCAGCTCACCCGGCAGCGGGGGGATGTACGAGCAGTACTTC. The V gene is TRBV18, the J gene TRBJ2-7, with 9 bases aligning to TRBD2. The CDR3 extends over 15 amino acids. Losses at the gene ends were 3 bases for V and 4 bases for J; bases not matched to a gene: 7. CDR1 KGHSH and CDR2 LQKENI come from the germline V gene.

In its sample, this clonotype was seen a few times. This rearrangement joins TRBV20-1 to TRBJ2-5; the D gene is possibly TRBD2 (6 bases). The V end lost 6 bases, the J end lost 4 bases, and 15 bases lay between the germline ends. The CDR3 extends over 13 amino acids. Germline loops: CDR1 DFQATT, CDR2 SNEGSKA (reference sequence). CDR3 protein: CSASGGIVETQYF. CDR3 DNA: TGCAGTGCGTCTGGCGGGATAGTAGAGACCCAGTACTTC.

The V gene is TRBV28, the J gene TRBJ1-5; a possible D gene is TRBD1 (5 bases). The ends were cut back, 6 bases at V and 3 bases at J, with 15 bases in the middle. This CDR3 is built from 15 residues. The germline CDR1 and CDR2 sequences are MDHEN and SYDVKM. CDR3 bases: TGTGCCAGCAGCTTTATTGACAGCCCCAATCAGCCCCAGCATTTT. This codes for CASSFIDSPNQPQHF.

The chain couples TRBV28 to TRBJ2-1, with TRBD2 matching over 8 bases. J lost 7 bases, V lost 6 bases, and 11 bases had no gene match. The CDR3 spans 15 residues. CDR1 and CDR2 from the germline V gene are MDHEN and SYDVKM. CDR3 amino acids: CASRSGASGSNEQFF. The CDR3 nucleotides read TGTGCCAGCAGGAGTGGAGCTAGCGGGTCGAATGAGCAGTTCTTC.

V usage is TRBV10-3 and J usage is TRBJ2-1; 9 bases map to TRBD1. The CDR3 is 14 residues long. Per germline, CDR1 ENHRY and CDR2 SYGVKD. The J segment lost 5 bases and the V segment lost 10 bases, leaving 9 bases of the junction unmatched. The CDR3 DNA is TGTGCCACAAACCGGGACAGGGTAAACAATGAGCAGTTCTTC. It yields the protein CATNRDRVNNEQFF.

This chain joins TRBV5-5 and TRBJ2-5, with D possibly matching TRBD1 (6 bases). Germline V gene lookup returns CDR1 SGHKS and CDR2 YYEKEE (reference sequence). V dropped 0 bases and J dropped 11 bases, with 17 bases sitting between them. The CDR3 spans 14 residues. CDR3 sequence reads: CASSLEQGWREQYF. In nucleotides, the CDR3 is TGTGCCAGCAGCTTGGAACAGGGTTGGCGAGAGCAGTACTTC.

This clonotype was observed a few times. The chain joins TRBV29-1 to TRBJ1-2; D gene ambiguous. The CDR3 contains 12 residues. Germline CDR1 reads SQVTM; CDR2 reads ANQGSEA. V shed 5 bases and J shed 8 bases, with 15 bases lying between them. CDR3 amino acids: CSVYGPPGGYTF. CDR3 bases: TGCAGCGTTTATGGGCCCCCCGGAGGCTACACCTTC.

The chain has TRBV6-1 and TRBJ2-1; either TRBD1 or TRBD2 may supply D (5 bases each). Germline loops: CDR1 MNHNS, CDR2 SASEGT. The CDR3 has 15 amino acids. The V and J ends lost 5 bases and 2 bases respectively, with 13 bases between them. In DNA, the CDR3 is TGTGCCAGCAGTATGGGGACCTCTCCCTACAATGAGCAGTTCTTC. Its translation is CASSMGTSPYNEQFF.

This clonotype was observed a few times. The genes are TRBV24-1 and TRBJ2-5; 8 bases are shared with TRBD1. Germline CDR1 is KGHDR and CDR2 is SFDVKD. The CDR3 runs to 16 residues. With 4 bases clipped from V and 2 bases from J, the junction kept 8 bases outside the gene matches. CDR3 sequence: CATSDARTGLQETQYF. The CDR3 DNA reads as TGTGCCACCAGTGACGCCCGGACAGGGTTACAAGAGACCCAGTACTTC.

The gene calls are TRBV7-2 and TRBJ1-5; D may be TRBD1 (5 bases). V lost 3 bases, J lost 8 bases, and 11 bases lay in between. Germline V gives CDR1 SGHTA, CDR2 FQGNSA. The CDR3 runs to 13 residues. CDR3 sequence (DNA): TGTGCCAGCAGCTTGCGGATGGGGGAGCCCCAGCATTTT. Residues: CASSLRMGEPQHF.

This clonotype has just a few counts. The V call is TRBV28, the J call TRBJ2-4, with 10 bases identical to TRBD1. The J call is uncertain, as TRBJ2-7 better fits the DNA end. This CDR3 comprises 13 residues. In germline, CDR1 is MDHEN, CDR2 SYDVKM. CDR3 loop: CASGWTGGGEQYF. In nucleotides, the CDR3 is TGTGCCAGCGGCTGGACAGGGGGAGGCGAGCAGTACTTC.

The CDR3 loop is CASSPGDRVKRGYTF. CDR3 sequence (DNA): TGTGCCAGCAGCCCAGGGGACAGGGTGAAAAGGGGCTACACCTTC. The V and J genes are TRBV7-9 and TRBJ1-2; 9 nucleotides match TRBD1. The CDR3 contains 15 residues. After removal of 5 bases from V and 8 bases from J, the junction contained 12 bases not matched to a gene. Germline V gene lookup returns CDR1 SEHNR and CDR2 FQNEAQ (reference sequence).

This clonotype was detected only a few times. This sequence joins TRBV6-6 and TRBJ2-1, with 12 bases that match TRBD2. V lost 6 bases to trimming and J lost 3 bases; unmatched junction nucleotides: 3. This CDR3 comprises 15 residues. Per germline, CDR1 MNHNY and CDR2 SVGAGI (reference sequence). The CDR3 is CASRASGGVYNEQFF. Here the CDR3 DNA reads TGTGCCAGCAGGGCTAGCGGGGGGGTCTACAATGAGCAGTTCTTC.

The chain employs TRBV14 and TRBJ2-5; 8 nucleotides agree with TRBD2. Germline lookup yields CDR1 SGHDN and CDR2 FVKESK. The CDR3 extends over 19 amino acids. Trimming cost V 3 bases and J 11 bases; bases outside gene matches: 26. CDR3 bases: TGTGCCAGCAGCCATCCTAAGGGTCGGGGCGGGAGGATATACAATGAGCAGTACTTC. Translation gives CASSHPKGRGGRIYNEQYF.

To note about this clonotype: The conserved closing phenylalanine or tryptophan is absent in this CDR3, likely reflecting a read error. The chain couples TRBV7-6 to TRBJ2-1; a possible D gene is TRBD2 (6 bases). V lost 5 bases, J lost 5 bases, and 16 bases lay in between. The CDR3 length is 15 residues. From germline, CDR1 is SGHVS and CDR2 FNYEAQ. The chain's CDR3 is CASSPSGVRNNEQFS. In nucleotides, the CDR3 is TGTGCCAGCAGCCCGTCGGGGGTCCGAAACAATGAGCAGTTCTCC.